These 21 T cell receptor beta chains were all obtained from the same sample, sequenced in a study of a mutant IDH1 vaccine in newly diagnosed glioma. Sample time point: baseline, week 1 (first vaccination visit). The treatment was: pre-vaccination baseline after standard-of-care therapy. Some clones are missing from TCRdb's copy, which holds only in-frame ones; the method was immunoSEQ multiplex PCR. The data hold fewer than 85,000 clones, with approximately 86% observed a single time. The material was PBMCs, obtained from a glioma patient treated with radiotherapy, temozolomide or both. The receptor set was obtained from a man aged 25-45 years with glioma.

This clone was observed a handful of times. The chain uses TRBV29-1 and TRBJ1-1; D uncertain. Trimming shortened V by 8 bases and J by 0 bases, and 13 bases separated the two germline ends. Per germline, CDR1 SQVTM and CDR2 ANQGSEA. The CDR3 totals 13 residues. CDR3 DNA sequence: TGCAGCCCAAAGCGGGAAATGAACACTGAAGCTTTCTTT. It codes for CSPKREMNTEAFF.

The chain links TRBV20-1 to TRBJ1-1; D is unresolved. Germline CDR1 reads DFQATT; CDR2 reads SNEGSKA (reference sequence). CDR3 size: 11 residues. The V end lost 5 bases, the J end lost 11 bases, and 15 bases lay between the germline ends. CDR3 DNA: TGCAGTGCTCCAACTTTGGAGGGCGCTTTCTTT. It is translated as CSAPTLEGAFF.

This chain links TRBV28 with TRBJ2-1; TRBD1 matches at 11 bases. Germline V gene lookup returns CDR1 MDHEN and CDR2 SYDVKM. This CDR3 region has 15 residues. Trimming cost V 7 bases and J 6 bases; bases outside gene matches: 8. The CDR3 bases are TGTGCCAGCATCCCTGCGGGGACAGGGGGCAATGAGCAGTTCTTC. This encodes CASIPAGTGGNEQFF.

This clone showed up just a few times. The chain employs TRBV20-1 and TRBJ1-2; no definite D call. Trimming pared 3 bases from V and 9 bases from J, leaving 2 bases between. In germline, CDR1 is DFQATT, CDR2 SNEGSKA (reference sequence). There are 8 residues in the CDR3. CDR3 nucleotide sequence: TGCAGTGCTAGTAGCTACACCTTC. Protein: CSASSYTF.

CDR3 loop: CATSLLGQGTKTQYF. The DNA of the CDR3 is TGTGCCACCTCACTGCTGGGACAGGGTACGAAGACCCAGTACTTC. This chain joins TRBV19 and TRBJ2-5; 9 bases fit TRBD1. Trimming took 10 bases from V and 6 from J; bases not matched to a gene: 15. CDR3 length: 15 residues. Germline CDR1 and CDR2: LNHDA and SQIVND (reference sequence).

The CDR3 DNA reads as TGTGCCAGCAGAGGACGCGGCAGTCCTAACACTGAAGCTTTCTTT. Its protein is CASRGRGSPNTEAFF. The chain carries TRBV6-5 and TRBJ1-1; D call uncertain. Between the trimmed V and J ends, which lost 6 bases and 2 bases, there was a span of 16 bases. The CDR3 contains 15 residues. CDR1 and CDR2 from the germline V gene are MNHEY and SVGAGI.

The chain employs TRBV10-2 and TRBJ1-1; tentative D call: TRBD1 (6 bases). The CDR3 length is 13 residues. With 6 bases removed from V and 4 bases from J, the gap between germline ends came to 12 bases. CDR1 WSHSY and CDR2 SAAADI come from the germline V gene. For the CDR3, the DNA is TGCGCCAGCAGGAAGGGACACCGCACTGAAGCTTTCTTT. Translated, it gives CASRKGHRTEAFF.

The table lists this clone with a few counts. The genes are TRBV10-1 and TRBJ1-2, with 8 bases lining up with TRBD1. The CDR3 totals 13 residues. In germline, CDR1 is WNHNN, CDR2 SYGVQD (reference sequence). With 6 bases clipped from V and 7 bases from J, the junction kept 7 bases outside the gene matches. CDR3 loop: CASSHGQGGGYTF. The CDR3 DNA sequence: TGCGCCAGCAGCCACGGACAGGGTGGTGGCTACACCTTC.

The CDR3 protein is CASSLSTNTEAFF. The CDR3, as DNA: TGTGCCAGCAGCTTATCGACGAACACTGAAGCTTTCTTT. This chain joins TRBV11-2 and TRBJ1-1; D call uncertain. CDR1 SGHAT and CDR2 FQNNGV come from the germline V gene. V lost 2 bases and J lost 1, with 5 bases in between. The CDR3 contains 13 residues.

This clone was observed once. V usage is TRBV7-8 and J usage is TRBJ2-4; 9 bases line up with TRBD1. Unmatched junction bases numbered 2, after V lost 1 base and J lost 4 bases. Germline V gives CDR1 SGHVS, CDR2 FQNEAQ. CDR3 size: 15 residues. The CDR3 sequence: CASSLEGTGKNIQYF. The DNA of the CDR3 is TGTGCCAGCAGCTTAGAGGGGACAGGGAAAAACATTCAGTACTTC. Using reference TRBV7-8 and TRBJ2-4 for the parts outside the CDR3, the full variable domain is GAGVSQSPRYKVAKRGQDVALRCDPISGHVSLFWYQQALGQGPEFLTYFQNEAQLDKSGLPSDRFFAERPEGSVSTLKIQRTQQEDSAVYLCASSLEGTGKNIQYFGAGTRLSVL.

The J gene is TRBJ1-5, the V gene TRBV6-1; D not resolved. This CDR3 is built from 16 residues. In germline, CDR1 is MNHNS, CDR2 SASEGT. The V end lost 2 bases, the J end lost 0 bases, and 11 bases lay between the germline ends. The CDR3 region is CASSESQVNSNQPQHF. In DNA, the CDR3 is TGTGCCAGCAGTGAAAGCCAGGTGAATAGCAATCAGCCCCAGCATTTT.

V and J are TRBV19 and TRBJ1-5, with a weak D call TRBD1 (6 bases). Trimming cost V 7 bases and J 3 bases, with 25 bases left between them. The CDR3 totals 18 residues. Germline V gives CDR1 LNHDA, CDR2 SQIVND (reference sequence). CDR3 protein: CASNPNRELQDLNQPQHF. CDR3 nucleotide sequence: TGTGCCAGTAACCCTAACAGGGAACTACAAGATCTCAATCAGCCCCAGCATTTT.

V is TRBV9 and J is TRBJ2-7, with D unclear. V lost 0 bases and J 5 bases, leaving 12 bases between the germline ends. The CDR3 is 14 residues long. CDR1 SGDLS and CDR2 YYNGEE come from the germline V gene. The CDR3 DNA reads TGTGCCAGCAGCGTAGATATGGGCTCGCACGAGCAGTACTTC. It yields the protein CASSVDMGSHEQYF. Full variable domain (rest looked up from reference TRBV9 and TRBJ2-7): DSGVTQTPKHLITATGQRVTLRCSPRSGDLSVYWYQQSLDQGLQFLIQYYNGEERAKGNILERFSAQQFPDLHSELNLSSLELGDSALYFCASSVDMGSHEQYFGPGTRLTVT.

The V call is TRBV2, the J call TRBJ2-3; D not resolved. This CDR3 region has 14 residues. The germline V and J ends were trimmed by 10 bases and 4 bases, with 18 bases remaining between them. The germline V gene has CDR1 SNHLY and CDR2 FYNNEI. This CDR3 is CATTASPRADTQYF. CDR3 DNA: TGTGCCACCACGGCGAGCCCTCGGGCAGATACGCAGTATTTT.

This sequence joins TRBV6-1 and TRBJ1-5, with D perhaps matching TRBD1 (5 bases). Germline-derived CDR1 and CDR2 are MNHNS and SASEGT. Trimming shortened V by 5 bases and J by 0 bases, and 11 bases separated the two germline ends. This CDR3 is built from 15 residues. CDR3 nucleotide sequence: TGTGCCAGCAGTTTAACAGGTTATAGCAATCAGCCCCAGCATTTT. Protein sequence: CASSLTGYSNQPQHF.

This sequence joins TRBV7-7 and TRBJ2-5; D is unclear. The V gene's germline CDR1 is SSHAT and CDR2 FNYEAQ (reference sequence). V was pared by 5 bases and J by 2 bases, with 15 bases between. The CDR3 is made up of 15 amino acids. The CDR3 DNA reads as TGTGCCAGCAGCCACCCCGCGGACGGACAAGAGACCCAGTACTTC. It yields the protein CASSHPADGQETQYF.

This clone showed up just once. V and J are TRBV30 and TRBJ2-3, with 9 bases lining up with TRBD2. The CDR3 has 14 residues. Per the germline V gene, CDR1 is GTSNPN and CDR2 is SVGIG (reference sequence). V shed 2 bases, J shed 4 bases, and the junction held 4 bases outside the gene matches. CDR3 DNA sequence: TGTGCCTGGAGTCTAGCGGGGAAGTCAGATACGCAGTATTTT. This gives the protein CAWSLAGKSDTQYF.

This clone appeared a few times. CDR3 amino acids: CASRRNEKLFF. The CDR3 nucleotides are TGTGCCAGCAGGCGAAATGAAAAACTGTTTTTT. The J gene is TRBJ1-4, the V gene TRBV27; D is uncertain. The V gene's germline CDR1 is MNHEY and CDR2 SMNVEV (reference sequence). The CDR3 is made up of 11 amino acids. V lost 6 bases and J 5 bases, leaving 4 bases between the germline ends.

V gene TRBV4-1 combines with J gene TRBJ2-2; no clear D. The V gene's germline CDR1 is MGHRA and CDR2 YSYEKL. The CDR3 is 14 residues long. Trimming took off 5 bases at V and 8 bases at J, with 15 bases between the two ends. CDR3 sequence: CASSVGSLAGELFF. The CDR3 region has the DNA TGCGCCAGCAGCGTTGGGTCCCTTGCTGGGGAGCTGTTTTTT.

This chain connects TRBV7-6 to TRBJ2-7; D could derive from TRBD1 or TRBD2 (5 bases each). The CDR3 extends over 14 amino acids. Deletions cut 5 bases from V and 0 bases from J, with 11 bases between. CDR1 and CDR2 from the germline V gene are SGHVS and FNYEAQ. The CDR3 protein is CASSGTGPSYEQYF. In DNA, the CDR3 is TGTGCCAGCAGCGGGACCGGGCCCTCCTACGAGCAGTACTTC. Variable domain in full (rest from reference TRBV7-6 and TRBJ2-7): GAGVSQSPRYKVTKRGQDVALRCDPISGHVSLYWYRQALGQGPEFLTYFNYEAQQDKSGLPNDRFSAERPEGSISTLTIQRTEQRDSAMYRCASSGTGPSYEQYFGPGTRLTVT.

The V and J genes are TRBV10-3 and TRBJ2-1, with 7 positions matching TRBD1. The CDR3 spans 14 residues. The V gene's germline CDR1 is ENHRY and CDR2 SYGVKD. The V segment lost 4 bases and the J segment 3 bases; nucleotides outside the gene matches: 3. Here the CDR3 DNA reads TGTGCCATCAGTGCAGGGGGAATCTACAATGAGCAGTTCTTC. This translates into CAISAGGIYNEQFF.